The clone carrying this T cell receptor (beta chain) was seen at least ten times. Its specificity is unknown. These data belong to a study of CD8 T cells in ankylosing spondylitis. Study-wide findings and caveats: Earlier studies detected some motif variants in reactive arthritis synovial fluid and blood.

As the method for making TCR beta libraries, quantitative 5'-RACE with molecular barcodes was used. MiXCR, applied by TCRdb to the 5' RACE reads, yields one record per CDR3 protein. The repertoire holds more than 250,000 distinct CDR3 sequences, with 11% as singletons. The length of the CDR3 is 16 residues. V was trimmed by 5 bases and J by 2 bases, leaving 18 bases between them. The chain is built from TRBV12-3 or TRBV12-4 and TRBJ1-1; perhaps TRBD1 as D (6 bases). This TCR came from a female donor with ankylosing spondylitis or in good health (not recorded which). Input material: blood, either unsorted or a sorted T cell fraction (not recorded which). The CDR3 sequence is CASSPGGGLENTEAFF. CDR3 bases: TGTGCCAGCAGTCCAGGAGGGGGGTTAGAAAACACTGAAGCTTTCTTT.